The 22 T cell receptor beta chains below come from one sample, sequenced in a study of T cells after yellow fever vaccination. Each CDR3 protein is one row after TCRdb ran MiXCR on the 5' RACE reads. Of 200,000 to 250,000 distinct CDR3 sequences listed, approximately 3% are singletons. Sequences were derived from CD4+ T cells sorted from PBMCs, sampled 10 days after the yellow fever booster vaccination. The receptors were sampled from a man in his late teens or twenties who received the YFV17D yellow fever vaccine.

This clonotype appeared many times. The chain employs TRBV7-9 and TRBJ1-3; 10 positions match TRBD1. The junction had 4 bases not matched to a gene; V was cut back by 4 bases and J by 7 bases. Per the germline V gene, CDR1 is SEHNR and CDR2 is FQNEAQ (reference sequence). CDR3 length equals 14 residues. In DNA form, the CDR3 reads TGTGCCAGCAGCTCCTTGGACAGGGGGAACACCATATATTTT. Translated, it gives CASSSLDRGNTIYF.

In this sample, this clonotype turned up many times. In DNA form, the CDR3 reads TGTGCCAGGATCAATGAGCAGTTCTTC. Protein sequence: CARINEQFF. The J gene is TRBJ2-1, the V gene TRBV28; D not resolved. The CDR3 contains 9 residues. CDR1 and CDR2 (germline): MDHEN, SYDVKM. Deletions cut 9 bases from V and 6 bases from J, with 3 bases between.

This clonotype turned up a few times. The rearrangement links TRBV5-4 to TRBJ1-6, with 9 positions matching TRBD1. V shed 0 bases and J 13 bases; nucleotides not matched to a gene: 5. This CDR3 is built from 14 residues. Looked up from germline, CDR1 is SGHNT and CDR2 is YYREEE (reference sequence). The CDR3 bases are TGTGCCAGCAGCTTGGCACAGGGGGCTTCCCCCCTCCACTTT. Residues: CASSLAQGASPLHF. Complete variable domain (other parts from reference TRBV5-4 and TRBJ1-6): ETGVTQSPTHLIKTRGQQVTLRCSSQSGHNTVSWYQQALGQGPQFIFQYYREEENGRGNFPPRFSGLQFPNYSSELNVNALELDDSALYLCASSLAQGASPLHFGNGTRLTVT.

This clonotype has a handful of counts. The V gene is TRBV7-6, the J gene TRBJ2-5; TRBD2 agrees at 11 bases. Germline CDR1 reads SGHVS; CDR2 reads FNYEAQ. Losses at the gene ends were 3 bases for V and 3 bases for J; bases not matched to a gene: 6. The CDR3 has 16 residues. Here the CDR3 reads CASSFFSSGGEETQYF. Written as DNA, the CDR3 is TGTGCCAGCAGCTTTTTTAGTAGCGGGGGGGAAGAGACCCAGTACTTC.

A few counts support this clonotype. This chain connects TRBV4-2 to TRBJ1-5; D possibly corresponds to TRBD1 (5 bases). The V gene's germline CDR1 is LGHNA and CDR2 YNFKEQ. Trimming left V 3 bases short and J 8 bases short, with 20 bases between. The CDR3 has 16 residues. CDR3 in amino acids: CASSHSGTQVLEPQHF. CDR3 sequence (DNA): TGTGCCAGCAGCCACTCCGGGACGCAGGTTCTTGAGCCCCAGCATTTT.

This clonotype has ten or more counts. The chain combines TRBV5-1 with TRBJ2-7; D uncertain. This CDR3 is 13 amino acids long. With 2 bases removed from V and 0 bases from J, the gap between germline ends came to 6 bases. Germline CDR1 is SGHRS and CDR2 is YFSETQ. The CDR3 DNA reads TGCGCCAGCAGCTTCCACAGCTCCTACGAGCAGTACGTC. This encodes CASSFHSSYEQYV.

This clonotype was detected many times. The chain is built from TRBV11-2 and TRBJ1-6, with D possibly TRBD1 on 5 matching bases. The CDR3 totals 14 residues. V lost 5 bases and J 7 bases, leaving 12 bases between the germline ends. Germline values: CDR1 SGHAT, CDR2 FQNNGV. CDR3 DNA: TGTGCCAGCAGCACAGGAAGGAGGAATTCACCCCTCCACTTT. This codes for CASSTGRRNSPLHF.

The chain has TRBV7-9 and TRBJ1-2; the D is unclear. Germline CDR1 SEHNR, CDR2 FQNEAQ (reference sequence). Deletions cut 1 base from V and 3 bases from J, with 9 bases between. This CDR3 is built from 14 residues. CDR3 region: CASSLEMADYGYTF. The CDR3, as DNA: TGTGCCAGCAGCTTAGAAATGGCGGACTATGGCTACACCTTC.

V and J are TRBV20-1 and TRBJ1-2; no reliable D call. The V end lost 7 bases, the J end lost 7 bases, and 10 bases lay between the germline ends. Germline V gene data show CDR1 as DFQATT and CDR2 as SNEGSKA (reference sequence). This CDR3 region has 10 residues. As DNA, the CDR3 is TGCAGTGGCTACTCAGGTGGCTACACCTTC. This codes for CSGYSGGYTF.

In its sample, this clonotype was seen many times. The chain has TRBV15 and TRBJ2-3; D ambiguous. Trimming shortened V by 0 bases and J by 2 bases, and 3 bases separated the two germline ends. The CDR3 length is 13 residues. The germline V gene encodes CDR1 LNHNV and CDR2 YYDKDF (reference sequence). This CDR3 is CATSRDPTDTQYF. The CDR3 DNA sequence: TGTGCCACCAGCAGAGATCCCACAGATACGCAGTATTTT.

This clonotype was seen at least ten times. The V call is TRBV5-1, the J call TRBJ1-6; D is undetermined. Trimming pared 0 bases from V and 6 bases from J, leaving 13 bases between. CDR1 SGHRS and CDR2 YFSETQ come from the germline V gene. This CDR3 comprises 16 residues. CDR3 in DNA: TGCGCCAGCAGCTTGGACCCGGGATCGGCTAATTCACCCCTCCACTTT. As protein: CASSLDPGSANSPLHF.

This clonotype has more than one count but fewer than ten. J is TRBJ2-1 and V is TRBV5-6; D is unclear. Germline V gene data show CDR1 as SGHDT and CDR2 as YYEEEE. V gave up 4 bases and J gave up 0 bases, with 14 bases separating them. The CDR3 is made up of 16 amino acids. The CDR3 DNA follows: TGTGCCAGCAGCCGCCAGGTGATTAGCTCCTACAATGAGCAGTTCTTC. Its protein product is CASSRQVISSYNEQFF.

This clonotype was counted only a few times. The chain joins TRBV20-1 to TRBJ1-2; D remains unclear. Trimming took 0 bases from V and 4 from J, leaving 15 bases between them. The germline gives CDR1 DFQATT, CDR2 SNEGSKA (reference sequence). This CDR3 is built from 15 residues. As DNA, the CDR3 is TGCAGTGCTAGAGACCGAGTAGCTTCCGTCTATGGCTACACCTTC. Its protein is CSARDRVASVYGYTF.

This clonotype has ten or more counts. The genes are TRBV27 and TRBJ2-4; a weak D match, TRBD2 (5 bases). CDR3 size: 14 residues. Germline-derived CDR1 and CDR2 are MNHEY and SMNVEV (reference sequence). Trimming stripped 2 bases from V and 7 bases from J, with 12 bases between. The CDR3 nucleotides are TGTGCCAGCAGTTTAGAGAGGACGGGGAACATTCAGTACTTC. Translating gives CASSLERTGNIQYF.

This clonotype was detected ten times or more. This chain connects TRBV11-2 to TRBJ2-1, with 9 bases lining up with TRBD2. Germline V CDR1 and CDR2: SGHAT, FQNNGV. V gave up 3 bases and J gave up 7 bases; unmatched junction bases: 13. The CDR3 contains 17 residues. CDR3 region: CASSLPGGLALNNEQFF. For the CDR3, the DNA is TGTGCCAGCAGCTTGCCCGGGGGACTAGCCCTCAATAATGAGCAGTTCTTC.

This clonotype was found a few times. The V and J genes are TRBV5-4 and TRBJ2-5, with D possibly called TRBD1 or TRBD2 (5 bases each). Germline CDR1 is SGHNT and CDR2 is YYREEE (reference sequence). The ends were cut back, 5 bases at V and 5 bases at J, with 13 bases in the middle. The CDR3 loop spans 13 amino acids. As DNA, the CDR3 is TGTGCCAGCAGAAATCAGGGCGGGGAGACCCAGTACTTC. Translated: CASRNQGGETQYF.

This clonotype was counted many times. The rearrangement joins TRBV24-1 to TRBJ2-2; D is uncertain. Looked up from germline, CDR1 is KGHDR and CDR2 is SFDVKD. This CDR3 is 12 amino acids long. V shed 2 bases and J shed 7 bases, with 4 bases lying between them. The CDR3: CATSDYVGELFF. The CDR3 bases are TGTGCCACCAGTGATTATGTCGGGGAGCTGTTTTTT.

This clonotype was recorded many times. The chain is built from TRBV12-3 or TRBV12-4 and TRBJ1-5; D unresolved. V was shortened by 2 bases and J by 4 bases, with 9 bases between the two germline ends. CDR3 size: 14 residues. The CDR3 DNA sequence: TGTGCCAGCAGTTTATCTGTCGTTAATCAGCCCCAGCATTTT. This encodes CASSLSVVNQPQHF.

This clonotype has at least ten counts. The V gene is TRBV6-6, the J gene TRBJ2-1; D gene ambiguous. From germline, CDR1 is MNHNY and CDR2 SVGAGI (reference sequence). Trimming left V 11 bases short and J 2 bases short, with 16 bases between. The length of the CDR3 is 14 residues. CDR3 sequence reads: CASDPKGPYNEQFF. The DNA of the CDR3 is TGTGCCTCGGACCCGAAGGGTCCCTACAATGAGCAGTTCTTC.

V usage is TRBV7-3 and J usage is TRBJ2-2; D may be TRBD1 or TRBD2 (6 bases each). Germline CDR1 SGHTA, CDR2 FQGTGA. This CDR3 has 15 amino acids. V lost 3 bases, J lost 8 bases, and 16 bases lay in between. The CDR3 DNA sequence: TGTGCCAGCAGCTTCGGGGGCTCCGCAAGTGGGGAGCTGTTTTTT. Translated: CASSFGGSASGELFF.

This clonotype was counted between two and nine times. The chain carries TRBV27 and TRBJ1-1, with D possibly matching TRBD1 (5 bases). Trimming took off 3 bases at V and 6 bases at J, with 17 bases between the two ends. The CDR3 contains 15 residues. The germline V gene encodes CDR1 MNHEY and CDR2 SMNVEV (reference sequence). The CDR3 spells CASSLPDRHSSEAFF. The CDR3 DNA reads as TGTGCCAGCAGTTTGCCCGACAGACACTCATCTGAAGCTTTCTTT.

Only a few counts were recorded for this clonotype. The V call is TRBV4-1, the J call TRBJ1-4, with D hard to call. V gave up 4 bases and J gave up 8 bases, with 8 bases separating them. The germline gives CDR1 MGHRA, CDR2 YSYEKL. The CDR3 extends over 12 amino acids. CDR3: CASSRIAEKLFF. The DNA of the CDR3 is TGCGCCAGCAGCCGAATCGCCGAAAAACTGTTTTTT.